This TCR beta chain originates from a study of blood T cells in healthy people across ages. Together with a sample-barcoded 5' primer, a J-beta primer mix was included in a second PCR lasting roughly 6 to 12 cycles. TCRdb re-called the 5' RACE reads through MiXCR, storing one row per CDR3 protein. The data show 790,000 or so distinct CDR3 sequences, more than 35% seen once. The source of this sequence is a man older than 75 in good health. The sequenced material came from blood.

CDR3 nucleotide sequence: TGCAGTGCTCCGAGGACGGGGGCAGGTGAGCAGTTCTTC. As protein: CSAPRTGAGEQFF. J is TRBJ2-1 and V is TRBV20-1; tentatively, D is TRBD1 or TRBD2 (6 bases each). This CDR3 has 13 amino acids. Between the trimmed V and J ends, which lost 5 bases and 9 bases, there was a span of 17 bases. CDR1 DFQATT and CDR2 SNEGSKA come from the germline V gene (reference sequence).